This T cell receptor (beta chain) was captured in a study of siplizumab effects on memory and regulatory T cells. Study findings and constraints: Alloreactive sequences from unstimulated CD4+ memory cells fell significantly with siplizumab. There was no confirmation of the suppressive function of proliferating Tregs from siplizumab cultures. Roughly 75-95% of proliferating CD4+ or CD8+ clones lacked an assignable naive or memory phenotype. A major contribution to the alloresponse seemed to be made by naive T cells, which seemed more diverse than memory cells.

As concerns this clone: Its antigen is as yet unknown.

Sequencing was performed with immunoSEQ multiplex PCR; in TCRdb, only in-frame clones are kept and a portion is missing. Counted here are roughly 100,000 clones, roughly 91% occurring once; the ten biggest clones make up around 0.29%. Sequencing was done on a sample of CD4+ T cells sorted from blood. The clonotype was recovered from a human donor in good health.

CDR3 loop: CASKTRGSHEQYF. CDR3 DNA sequence: TGTGCCAGTAAGACTAGGGGTTCCCACGAGCAGTACTTC. The chain recombines TRBV28 with TRBJ2-7; maybe TRBD2 (6 bases). The germline V and J ends were trimmed by 9 bases and 5 bases, with 17 bases remaining between them. The CDR3 runs 13 residues. CDR1 is MDHEN and CDR2 is SYDVKM in the germline V gene. The entire variable domain, with the rest obtained from reference TRBV28 and TRBJ2-7, is as follows: DVKVTQSSRYLVKRTGEKVFLECVQDMDHENMFWYRQDPGLGLRLIYFSYDVKMKEKGDIPEGYSVSREKKERFSLILESASTNQTSMYLCASKTRGSHEQYFGPGTRLTVT.